This T cell receptor beta chain originates from a study of identical twins. General study findings and limits: A lower insertion count was a feature of abundant cord blood beta clonotypes, with no such feature in memory repertoires.

This clonotype has a count of ten or more. The target antigen is unknown. From the 5' RACE reads, TCRdb called clonotypes with MiXCR, one entry per CDR3 protein. Among some 240,000 distinct CDR3 sequences listed, roughly a tenth were seen once. The CDR3 has 13 residues. V was trimmed by 0 bases and J by 2 bases, leaving 6 bases between them. Germline V gene data show CDR1 as SGHRS and CDR2 as YFSETQ. The sequence was collected from a man aged 50-59 years in good health. The sequencing sample was made of memory T cells sorted from blood. The chain carries TRBV5-1 and TRBJ2-7, with D possibly being TRBD2 (5 bases). The CDR3 coding sequence is TGCGCCAGCAGCTTGGAGGGAGCCTACGAGCAGTACTTC. It encodes CASSLEGAYEQYF. Using reference TRBV5-1 and TRBJ2-7 for the parts outside the CDR3, the full variable domain is KAGVTQTPRYLIKTRGQQVTLSCSPISGHRSVSWYQQTPGQGLQFLFEYFSETQRNKGNFPGRFSGRQFSNSRSEMNVSTLELGDSALYLCASSLEGAYEQYFGPGTRLTVT.